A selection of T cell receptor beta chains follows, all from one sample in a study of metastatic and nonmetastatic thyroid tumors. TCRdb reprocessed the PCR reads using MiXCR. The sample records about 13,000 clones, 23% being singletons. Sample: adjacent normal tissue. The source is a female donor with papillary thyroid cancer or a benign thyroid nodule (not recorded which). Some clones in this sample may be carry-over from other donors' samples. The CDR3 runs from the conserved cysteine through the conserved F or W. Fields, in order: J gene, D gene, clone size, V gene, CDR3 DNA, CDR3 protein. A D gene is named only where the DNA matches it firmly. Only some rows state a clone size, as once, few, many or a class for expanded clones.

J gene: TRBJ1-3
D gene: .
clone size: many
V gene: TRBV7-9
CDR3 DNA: TGTGCCAGCAGCTCGCTTGGTGACACCATATATTTT
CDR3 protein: CASSSLGDTIYF

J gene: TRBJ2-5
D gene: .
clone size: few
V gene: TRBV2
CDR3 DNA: TGTGCCAGCAGCGAGGGGATCCAAGAGACCCAGTACTTC
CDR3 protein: CASSEGIQETQYF

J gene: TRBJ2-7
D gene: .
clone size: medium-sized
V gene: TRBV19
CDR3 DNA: TGTGCCAGTAGAGCCTCGGGCGAGCAGTACTTC
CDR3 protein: CASRASGEQYF

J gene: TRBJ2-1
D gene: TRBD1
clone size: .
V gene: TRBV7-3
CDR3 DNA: TGTGCCAGCAGCTTCCGGCAGGGGGTAAGCAATGAGCAGTTCTTC
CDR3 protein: CASSFRQGVSNEQFF

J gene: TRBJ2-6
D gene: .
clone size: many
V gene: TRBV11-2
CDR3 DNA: TGTGCCAGCAGCCCACAGGGCTCAGGGGCCAACGTCCTGACTTTC
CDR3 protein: CASSPQGSGANVLTF

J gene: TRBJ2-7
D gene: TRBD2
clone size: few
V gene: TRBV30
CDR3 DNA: TGTGCCTGGAGTGCAAGCGGGAGTTACGAGCAGTACTTC
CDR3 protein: CAWSASGSYEQYF

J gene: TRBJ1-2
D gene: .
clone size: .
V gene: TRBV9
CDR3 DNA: TGTGCCAGCAGCGCGGGGGGAGGGGCCCATGGCTACACCTTC
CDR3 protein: CASSAGGGAHGYTF

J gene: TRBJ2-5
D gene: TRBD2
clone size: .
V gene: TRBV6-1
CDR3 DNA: TGTGCCAGCAGTAGGACGGGAGGAGGTAGCGGAGAGACCCAGTACTTC
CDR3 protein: CASSRTGGGSGETQYF

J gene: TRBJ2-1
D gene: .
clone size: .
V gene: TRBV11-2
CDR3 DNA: TGTGCCAGCAGCTTAGAGGCAAGCCTCTCCTACAATGAGCAGTTCTTC
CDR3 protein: CASSLEASLSYNEQFF

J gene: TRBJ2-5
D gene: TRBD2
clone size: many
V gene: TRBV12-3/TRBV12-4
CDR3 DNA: TGTGCCAGCAGTTTAGGTCTAGCGGCCCGCTACTTC
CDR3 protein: CASSLGLAARYF

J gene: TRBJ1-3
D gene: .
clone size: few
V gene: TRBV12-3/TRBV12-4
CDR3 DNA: TGTGCCAGCAGTTTCGCCGGCCGCGGCTCTGGAAACACCATATATTTT
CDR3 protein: CASSFAGRGSGNTIYF

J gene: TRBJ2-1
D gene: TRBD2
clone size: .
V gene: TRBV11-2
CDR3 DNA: TGTGCCAGCAGCTTAGATTTTCGGCTAGCGGGAGGGCCCTCATGGGATGAGCAGTTCTTC
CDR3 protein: CASSLDFRLAGGPSWDEQFF

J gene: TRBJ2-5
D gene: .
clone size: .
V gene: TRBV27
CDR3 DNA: TGTGCCAGCAGCCGAACCGGGACTTACCAAGAGACCCAGTACTTC
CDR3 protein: CASSRTGTYQETQYF

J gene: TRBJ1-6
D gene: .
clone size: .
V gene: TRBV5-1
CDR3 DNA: TGCGCCAGCAGCCCACTAGGTGGGCCACAAAGCTCCTATAATTCACCCCTCCACTTT
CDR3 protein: CASSPLGGPQSSYNSPLHF

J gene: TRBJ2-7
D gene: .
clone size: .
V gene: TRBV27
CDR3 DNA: TGTGCCAGCAGTCTCGTGACAGGGAGGAACTACGAGCAGTACTTC
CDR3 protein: CASSLVTGRNYEQYF

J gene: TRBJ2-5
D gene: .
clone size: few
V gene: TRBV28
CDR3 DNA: TGTGCCAGCAGTATGGGACACCTAGAAGAGACCCAGTACTTC
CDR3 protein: CASSMGHLEETQYF

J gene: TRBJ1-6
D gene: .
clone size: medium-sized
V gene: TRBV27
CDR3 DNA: TGTGCCAGCAGTTTAATAAAGGGTAGGGCCCTCCACTTT
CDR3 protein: CASSLIKGRALHF

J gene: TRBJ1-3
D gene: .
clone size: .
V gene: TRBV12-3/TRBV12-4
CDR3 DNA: TGTGCCAGCAGCAGGGGACTAAACACCATATATTTT
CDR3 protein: CASSRGLNTIYF

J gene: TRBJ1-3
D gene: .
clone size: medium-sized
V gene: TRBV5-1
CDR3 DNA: TGCGCCAGCAGCTTGGTTGTAGGGGGGCCTGGCGGAAACACCATATATTTT
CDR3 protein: CASSLVVGGPGGNTIYF

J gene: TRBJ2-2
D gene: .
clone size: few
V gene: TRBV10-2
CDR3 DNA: TGCGCCATCAGTGTACGGCGTGGATCCTCCGGGGAGCTGTTTTTT
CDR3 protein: CAISVRRGSSGELFF

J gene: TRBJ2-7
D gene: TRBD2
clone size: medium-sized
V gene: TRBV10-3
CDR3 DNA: TGTGCCATCAGTCGGACTAGCGGGAGTGGGAACGAGCAGTACTTC
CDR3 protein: CAISRTSGSGNEQYF

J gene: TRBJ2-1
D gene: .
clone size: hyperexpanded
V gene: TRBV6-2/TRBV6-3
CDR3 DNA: TGTGCCAGCAGTTTGTCCGCGGGTGAGCAGTTCTTC
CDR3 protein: CASSLSAGEQFF

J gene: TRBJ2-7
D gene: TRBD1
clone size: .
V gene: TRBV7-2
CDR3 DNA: TGTGCCAGCAGCTTAGGGCCTTGGGGACAGACCTCCTACGAGCAGTACTTC
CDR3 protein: CASSLGPWGQTSYEQYF

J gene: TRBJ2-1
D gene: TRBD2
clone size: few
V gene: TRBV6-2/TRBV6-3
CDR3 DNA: TGTGCCAGCGGACTAGCGGGAAATGAGCAGTTCTTC
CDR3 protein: CASGLAGNEQFF

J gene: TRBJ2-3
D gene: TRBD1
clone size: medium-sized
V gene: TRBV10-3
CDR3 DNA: TGTGCCATCAGTGAGTTAGGACAGGGAATTTCAGATACGCAGTATTTT
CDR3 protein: CAISELGQGISDTQYF